This entry lists 28 T cell receptor beta chains sequenced from one sample in a study of beta chain features in type 1 diabetes. The sequenced template was cDNA made from the entire isolated RNA. Only in-frame clones appear in the TCRdb table, and some are missing; sequencing was by immunoSEQ multiplex PCR. The table records around 450,000 clones, 10% to 12% of them present only once. Sequencing input: naive CD4+ T cells from blood. Receptor source: a woman between 18 and 30 years old in good health.

This clone was detected only a few times. This chain joins TRBV7-2 and TRBJ2-5, with D perhaps matching TRBD2 (6 bases). Looked up from germline, CDR1 is SGHTA and CDR2 is FQGNSA. The germline V and J ends were trimmed by 1 base and 4 bases, with 22 bases remaining between them. This CDR3 is 18 amino acids long. CDR3 sequence reads: CASSLGRVIDGVAETQYF. Here the CDR3 DNA reads TGTGCCAGCAGCTTAGGGAGGGTCATCGACGGGGTCGCAGAGACCCAGTACTTC.

The count of this clone is one. V usage is TRBV27 and J usage is TRBJ2-1, with D uncertain. The CDR3 is made up of 13 amino acids. The V and J ends lost 1 base and 5 bases respectively, with 6 bases between them. CDR1 and CDR2 (germline): MNHEY, SMNVEV (reference sequence). In DNA form, the CDR3 reads TGTGCCAGCAGTTTATGGACCAACAATGAGCAGTTCTTC. It specifies CASSLWTNNEQFF.

Only a few counts were recorded for this clone. CDR3 DNA: TGCGCCAGCAGCCATACAGGGGTTCCCGATCAGCCCCAGCATTTT. Protein: CASSHTGVPDQPQHF. The chain joins TRBV4-1 to TRBJ1-5, with TRBD1 identical over 7 bases. The ends lost 3 bases at V and 5 bases at J; junction bases unmatched: 7. The V gene's germline CDR1 is MGHRA and CDR2 YSYEKL. The CDR3 consists of 15 residues.

This clone was counted a few times. The J gene is TRBJ2-5, the V gene TRBV4-1; the D is unclear. The CDR3 has 14 residues. V dropped 2 bases and J dropped 5 bases, with 12 bases sitting between them. Germline V gene sequence: CDR1 MGHRA, CDR2 YSYEKL. CDR3 nucleotides: TGCGCCAGCAGCCAACTCACCTATCAGGAGACCCAGTACTTC. Amino acid sequence: CASSQLTYQETQYF.

This clone was detected a few times. The chain couples TRBV30 to TRBJ2-7; weak D call: TRBD2 (6 bases). CDR1 is GTSNPN, CDR2 SVGIG, per germline (reference sequence). The CDR3 is 15 amino acids. V was shortened by 2 bases and J by 6 bases, with 20 bases between the two germline ends. The CDR3 DNA sequence: TGTGCCTGGAGTACCGGGACTCCTATCATCTCCGAGCAGTACTTC. It codes for CAWSTGTPIISEQYF.

The V call is TRBV4-1, the J call TRBJ1-3, with D perhaps TRBD1 (5 bases). The CDR3 totals 17 residues. V was cut by 2 bases and J by 4 bases, with 18 bases left in between. Per germline, CDR1 MGHRA and CDR2 YSYEKL. CDR3: CASSQRGGGKMGNTIYF. DNA of the CDR3: TGCGCCAGCAGCCAAAGGGGTGGAGGGAAGATGGGAAACACCATATATTTT.

This chain connects TRBV9 to TRBJ1-5; no clear D gene. This CDR3 region has 16 residues. Germline CDR1 SGDLS, CDR2 YYNGEE. V was cut by 3 bases and J by 5 bases, with 18 bases left in between. CDR3 residues: CASSAHPGAPDQPQHF. As DNA, the CDR3 is TGTGCCAGCAGCGCCCATCCGGGAGCCCCCGATCAGCCCCAGCATTTT.

The V gene is TRBV5-4, the J gene TRBJ2-3, with a tentative D call TRBD2 (5 bases). This CDR3 region has 15 residues. Trimming removed 0 bases at V and 2 bases at J, with 10 bases between. Germline V gene sequence: CDR1 SGHNT, CDR2 YYREEE (reference sequence). The CDR3 sequence is CASSLVASLTDTQYF. For the CDR3, the DNA is TGTGCCAGCAGCTTGGTGGCTAGCCTCACAGATACGCAGTATTTT.

The V gene is TRBV5-1, the J gene TRBJ2-1, with 13 bases lining up with TRBD2. There are 15 residues in the CDR3. V was clipped by 3 bases and J by 7 bases; unmatched bases: 4. Germline V gene lookup returns CDR1 SGHRS and CDR2 YFSETQ. CDR3 region: CASSYGLAGANEQFF. In DNA form, the CDR3 reads TGCGCCAGCAGCTACGGACTAGCGGGAGCAAATGAGCAGTTCTTC.

The chain couples TRBV4-3 to TRBJ2-5; D remains unclear. The CDR3 is made up of 14 amino acids. Germline V gives CDR1 LGHNA, CDR2 YSLEER. V lost 0 bases, J lost 7 bases, and 12 bases lay in between. The CDR3 here is CASSQDWVLGTQYF. The CDR3 DNA sequence: TGCGCCAGCAGCCAAGATTGGGTTCTTGGGACCCAGTACTTC.

V usage is TRBV7-8 and J usage is TRBJ2-1; 14 bases align to TRBD2. V was clipped by 4 bases and J by 12 bases; unmatched bases: 8. This CDR3 region has 15 residues. The germline gives CDR1 SGHVS, CDR2 FQNEAQ. This CDR3 reads CASSSGLAGGSAQFF. In DNA, the CDR3 is TGTGCCAGCAGCTCCGGACTAGCGGGAGGAAGTGCGCAGTTCTTC.

J is TRBJ2-3 and V is TRBV11-2; 8 bases fit TRBD2. J gave up 2 bases and V 1 base, and 8 bases lay outside the gene matches. This CDR3 is 17 amino acids long. Germline CDR1 reads SGHAT; CDR2 reads FQNNGV. In nucleotides, the CDR3 is TGTGCCAGCAGCTTAGGAGTGACTAGCGCGGCCACAGATACGCAGTATTTT. Translation gives CASSLGVTSAATDTQYF.

V usage is TRBV5-8 and J usage is TRBJ1-1, with D maybe TRBD1 (5 bases). The germline V gene has CDR1 SGHTS and CDR2 YDEGEE. The CDR3 contains 11 residues. V dropped 2 bases and J dropped 11 bases, with 10 bases sitting between them. The CDR3 nucleotides are TGTGCCAGCAGCTTCAGGGAGAGGGCTTTCTTT. As protein: CASSFRERAFF.

In DNA form, the CDR3 reads TGCGCCAGCAGCCCATTCCTGACAGGCGACAAAGAAGCTAGCACAGATACGCAGTATTTT. Amino acid sequence: CASSPFLTGDKEASTDTQYF. The V call is TRBV4-3, the J call TRBJ2-3; TRBD1 might be the D (6 bases). Germline CDR1 reads LGHNA; CDR2 reads YSLEER. V was shortened by 4 bases and J by 0 bases, with 26 bases between the two germline ends. This CDR3 has 20 residues.

As to this clone: An end of the junction differs from the germline gene, which may be a read error. The chain combines TRBV7-9 with TRBJ2-4; D is unclear. The CDR3 runs to 14 residues. Germline V gene sequence: CDR1 SEHNR, CDR2 FQNEAQ (reference sequence). Here the CDR3 reads CVSSLPLAKNIQYF. The DNA of the CDR3 is TGTGTCAGCAGCTTACCGCTAGCCAAAAACATTCAGTACTTC.

This clone was counted only a few times. The chain links TRBV2 to TRBJ1-1, with no clear D. The CDR3 runs to 11 residues. Trimming cost V 6 bases and J 1 base, with 3 bases left between them. CDR1 is SNHLY, CDR2 FYNNEI, per germline. The CDR3 spells CASRQNTEAFF. In nucleotides, the CDR3 is TGTGCCAGCAGGCAGAACACTGAAGCTTTCTTT.

The table lists this clone with a few counts. The V call is TRBV13, the J call TRBJ1-1; D is unresolved. Germline values: CDR1 PRHDT, CDR2 FYEKMQ (reference sequence). This CDR3 contains 14 residues. The germline V and J ends were trimmed by 5 bases and 0 bases, with 10 bases remaining between them. The CDR3 DNA reads as TGTGCCAGCAGCATCGGATGGGTGAACACTGAAGCTTTCTTT. It specifies CASSIGWVNTEAFF.

This chain joins TRBV7-9 and TRBJ2-7; 7 bases align to TRBD1. The V gene's germline CDR1 is SEHNR and CDR2 FQNEAQ (reference sequence). V lost 4 bases and J lost 6; bases outside the gene matches: 12. This CDR3 is built from 15 residues. The CDR3: CASSWAGTAVREQYF. The CDR3 DNA is TGTGCCAGCAGCTGGGCCGGGACAGCCGTCCGCGAGCAGTACTTC. Full variable domain (outside the CDR3, taken from reference TRBV7-9 and TRBJ2-7): DTGVSQNPRHKITKRGQNVTFRCDPISEHNRLYWYRQTLGQGPEFLTYFQNEAQLEKSRLLSDRFSAERPKGSFSTLEIQRTEQGDSAMYLCASSWAGTAVREQYFGPGTRLTVT.

This clone was observed a few times. J is TRBJ2-1 and V is TRBV4-3, with a tentative D call TRBD1 (5 bases). CDR1 is LGHNA and CDR2 is YSLEER in the germline V gene. Trimming removed 2 bases from V and 10 bases from J, with 9 bases in between. This CDR3 is built from 12 residues. This chain's CDR3 is CASSQPNREQFF. The CDR3 bases are TGCGCCAGCAGCCAACCCAACAGGGAGCAGTTCTTC.

This clone was seen only a few times. The chain couples TRBV4-1 to TRBJ2-7, with a weak D call TRBD1 (6 bases). This CDR3 region has 16 residues. The V end was cut by 4 bases, the J end by 1 base, with 17 bases between. CDR1 and CDR2 from the germline V gene are MGHRA and YSYEKL. The CDR3 here is CASSRDDRSNSYEQYV. As DNA, the CDR3 is TGCGCCAGCAGCCGAGATGACAGGTCGAATTCCTACGAGCAGTACGTC.

The J gene is TRBJ2-5, the V gene TRBV5-1; D possibly corresponds to TRBD2 (6 bases). Trimming took 4 bases from V and 7 from J, leaving 23 bases between them. Germline V CDR1 and CDR2: SGHRS, YFSETQ. The CDR3 spans 16 residues. CDR3 nucleotide sequence: TGCGCCAGCAGCCCAACCGGACTACTCTCGGAGGGGACCCAGTACTTC. Translating it yields CASSPTGLLSEGTQYF.

A few counts support this clone. This rearrangement joins TRBV4-2 to TRBJ1-1; unclear D gene. Trimming removed 5 bases from V and 1 base from J, with 8 bases in between. From germline, CDR1 is LGHNA and CDR2 YNFKEQ. This CDR3 region has 13 residues. The DNA for the CDR3 is TGTGCCAGCAGCGCTCCGGCGAACACTGAAGCTTTCTTT. It yields the protein CASSAPANTEAFF.

This chain connects TRBV7-2 to TRBJ1-5, with D possibly being TRBD1 (6 bases). V dropped 5 bases and J dropped 6 bases, with 11 bases sitting between them. Germline assignment: CDR1 SGHTA and CDR2 FQGNSA. CDR3 size: 13 residues. Written as DNA, the CDR3 is TGTGCCAGCAGCCAACAGGGCTCTCAGCCCCAGCATTTT. This codes for CASSQQGSQPQHF.

The rearrangement links TRBV5-1 to TRBJ2-6; maybe TRBD2 (5 bases). The CDR3 totals 17 residues. Germline V CDR1 and CDR2: SGHRS, YFSETQ. Trimming shortened V by 1 base and J by 4 bases, and 15 bases separated the two germline ends. In DNA, the CDR3 is TGCGCCAGCAGCTTGCCCGCCGGGAATCTGGGGGCCAACGTCCTGACTTTC. Protein product: CASSLPAGNLGANVLTF.

This chain connects TRBV7-2 to TRBJ2-7; D is uncertain. Trimming cost V 5 bases and J 2 bases, with 13 bases left between them. Looked up from germline, CDR1 is SGHTA and CDR2 is FQGNSA. The CDR3 has 14 amino acids. The CDR3 DNA reads as TGTGCCAGCAGCCTGCCCGCACCTCCCTACGAGCAGTACTTC. As protein: CASSLPAPPYEQYF.

In its sample, this clone was seen a few times. The chain is built from TRBV7-3 and TRBJ2-3; D unresolved. CDR1 and CDR2 (germline): SGHTA, FQGTGA. The V end lost 5 bases, the J end lost 0 bases, and 9 bases lay between the germline ends. This CDR3 has 14 amino acids. Here the CDR3 reads CASSPGPSTDTQYF. CDR3 bases: TGTGCCAGCAGCCCAGGACCAAGCACAGATACGCAGTATTTT.

The chain carries TRBV15 and TRBJ2-1, with 7 bases matching TRBD1. The germline V gene encodes CDR1 LNHNV and CDR2 YYDKDF (reference sequence). After removal of 0 bases from V and 10 bases from J, the junction contained 3 bases not matched to a gene. This CDR3 has 13 residues. The CDR3 sequence is CATSRDQGEEQFF. For the CDR3, the DNA is TGTGCCACCAGCAGAGATCAGGGGGAGGAGCAGTTCTTC. Full variable domain (missing parts from reference TRBV15 and TRBJ2-1): DAMVIQNPRYQVTQFGKPVTLSCSQTLNHNVMYWYQQKSSQAPKLLFHYYDKDFNNEADTPDNFQSRRPNTSFCFLDIRSPGLGDTAMYLCATSRDQGEEQFFGPGTRLTVL.

This clone was seen a handful of times. J is TRBJ2-1 and V is TRBV5-1, with TRBD2 as a possible D gene (6 bases). CDR3 size: 16 residues. V was shortened by 1 base and J by 2 bases, with 13 bases between the two germline ends. Germline CDR1 SGHRS, CDR2 YFSETQ. The CDR3 is CASSLTGAGTYNEQFF. CDR3 DNA: TGCGCCAGCAGCTTGACGGGAGCGGGTACCTACAATGAGCAGTTCTTC.